The following is a T cell receptor beta chain sequence with its context. What it binds is not known. A second PCR of 7 to 11 cycles used a sample-barcoded 5' primer and a J-beta primer mix. A tag from a template-switch adaptor with 12 random nucleotides marked each cDNA molecule. TCRdb reprocessed the 5' RACE reads with MiXCR, giving one entry per CDR3 protein. The data show over a million distinct CDR3 sequences, about 45% seen once. The data are from a study of blood T cells in healthy people across ages. The study's findings and limits: Versus aged donors, long-lived donors had higher diversity and more naive CD4+ cells.

The J segment lost 8 bases and the V segment lost 6 bases, leaving 8 bases of the junction unmatched. The CDR3 totals 13 residues. Germline lookup yields CDR1 DFQATT and CDR2 SNEGSKA (reference sequence). A minimum of 7 million PBMCs was isolated per sample. Sequencing was performed on blood. This rearrangement joins TRBV20-1 to TRBJ2-1; 9 bases are shared with TRBD2. This clonotype originated in a woman between 18 and 29 years old in good health. The CDR3 reads CSALGASGDEQFF. Here the CDR3 DNA reads TGCAGTGCCCTGGGGGCTAGCGGGGATGAGCAGTTCTTC.